The 20 T cell receptor beta chains below come from one sample, sequenced in a study of radiotherapy plus CTLA-4 blockade in lung cancer. Measured with immunoSEQ multiplex PCR; TCRdb has only the in-frame clones, and not every one. The sample lists tens of thousands of clones, roughly 85% seen once, with 0.65% to 1% in the top ten. Material: peripheral blood, obtained from a patient treated with radiotherapy plus ipilimumab. All receptors come from a human donor with non-small cell lung cancer who had stable disease on radiotherapy plus ipilimumab.

The gene calls are TRBV28 and TRBJ1-1; 7 nucleotides line up with TRBD1. V was clipped by 5 bases and J by 6 bases; unmatched bases: 9. The CDR3 totals 14 residues. The germline CDR1 and CDR2 sequences are MDHEN and SYDVKM. For the CDR3, the DNA is TGTGCCAGCAGTCCTAGACAGGGTAACGCTGAAGCTTTCTTT. Protein: CASSPRQGNAEAFF.

Here the CDR3 DNA reads TGTGCCAGCAGCCCTGCTAGAGGTGCGGACACCGGGGAGCTGTTTTTT. This encodes CASSPARGADTGELFF. The chain employs TRBV11-3 and TRBJ2-2; D is unresolved. CDR1 and CDR2 (germline): SGHNT, YENEEA. Trimming cost V 5 bases and J 3 bases, with 16 bases left between them. The CDR3 covers 16 residues.

The chain has TRBV9 and TRBJ2-2; 7 nucleotides align to TRBD2. The V and J ends lost 0 bases and 1 base, in that order; junction bases with no gene match: 0. Germline V CDR1 and CDR2: SGDLS, YYNGEE. The CDR3 totals 15 residues. The CDR3 DNA is TGTGCCAGCAGCGTAGGCGGGGGGAACACCGGGGAGCTGTTTTTT. Translating gives CASSVGGGNTGELFF.

V gene TRBV11-2 combines with J gene TRBJ1-6, with 7 bases lining up with TRBD1. V lost 4 bases to trimming and J lost 7 bases; unmatched junction nucleotides: 19. CDR3 length: 19 residues. The germline V gene has CDR1 SGHAT and CDR2 FQNNGV. CDR3 region: CASSYSASQGRMANSPLHF. The DNA of the CDR3 is TGTGCCAGCAGCTATAGTGCGTCACAGGGGAGGATGGCCAATTCACCCCTCCACTTT.

The V and J genes are TRBV6-1 and TRBJ2-1; D remains ambiguous. CDR1 is MNHNS and CDR2 is SASEGT in the germline V gene. The CDR3 loop spans 17 amino acids. V lost 2 bases and J lost 0, with 14 bases in between. The CDR3 reads CASSEWADLSSYNEQFF. DNA of the CDR3: TGTGCCAGCAGTGAATGGGCGGACCTGAGCTCCTACAATGAGCAGTTCTTC.

CDR3 protein: CASSQWTSGGLVLSTDTQYF. CDR3 nucleotides: TGCGCCAGCAGCCAATGGACTAGCGGGGGGTTAGTTCTTAGCACAGATACGCAGTATTTT. The chain links TRBV5-1 to TRBJ2-3, with 14 positions matching TRBD2. The CDR3 consists of 20 residues. The trim removed 4 bases at V and 0 bases at J, leaving 13 bases unmatched. Germline CDR1 is SGHRS and CDR2 is YFSETQ.

The CDR3 DNA sequence: TGTGCCAGCAGTTCCCGGACAGGGGTGGACACCGGGGAGCTGTTTTTT. Its translation is CASSSRTGVDTGELFF. The rearrangement links TRBV6-6 to TRBJ2-2; 9 positions agree with TRBD1. The V gene's germline CDR1 is MNHNY and CDR2 SVGAGI (reference sequence). Trimming took 4 bases from V and 3 from J; bases not matched to a gene: 6. The CDR3 has 16 residues.

This clone was counted a few times. The J gene is TRBJ1-3, the V gene TRBV7-8; D unclear. Per the germline V gene, CDR1 is SGHVS and CDR2 is FQNEAQ. V lost 5 bases to trimming and J lost 0 bases, with 17 bases between them. This CDR3 spans 17 amino acids. The CDR3 loop is CASSLNADAFSGNTIYF. CDR3 DNA: TGTGCCAGCAGCCTAAACGCTGATGCCTTCTCTGGAAACACCATATATTTT.

This chain connects TRBV28 to TRBJ2-7; D gene unclear. V was cut by 6 bases and J by 3 bases, with 18 bases left in between. CDR1 is MDHEN and CDR2 is SYDVKM in the germline V gene. The length of the CDR3 is 15 residues. The DNA of the CDR3 is TGTGCCAGCAGGGAGACAACCGGGCGGTACTACGAGCAGTACTTC. Translated, it gives CASRETTGRYYEQYF.

This chain links TRBV28 with TRBJ2-7, with TRBD1 matching over 10 bases. The CDR3 has 15 amino acids. Germline lookup yields CDR1 MDHEN and CDR2 SYDVKM. V lost 2 bases and J lost 4; bases outside the gene matches: 5. The CDR3 DNA is TGTGCCAGCAGTTTAATTGGGACAGGGGTGTACGAGCAGTACTTC. This gives the protein CASSLIGTGVYEQYF.

The genes are TRBV7-6 and TRBJ2-5; TRBD2 is a possible D gene (7 bases). Trimming took 3 bases from V and 5 from J, leaving 13 bases between them. The CDR3 contains 14 residues. Germline CDR1 is SGHVS and CDR2 is FNYEAQ. The CDR3, as DNA: TGTGCCAGCAGCTTGGCTGAGGGGGGGGAGACCCAGTACTTC. This gives the protein CASSLAEGGETQYF. The variable domain in full, with the rest retrieved from reference TRBV7-6 and TRBJ2-5, is GAGVSQSPRYKVTKRGQDVALRCDPISGHVSLYWYRQALGQGPEFLTYFNYEAQQDKSGLPNDRFSAERPEGSISTLTIQRTEQRDSAMYRCASSLAEGGETQYFGPGTRLLVL.

Comment on this clone: In the same sample, other DNA sequences code for this CDR3. V usage is TRBV28 and J usage is TRBJ1-6; 7 nucleotides align to TRBD1. J lost 5 bases, V lost 4 bases, and 5 bases had no gene match. CDR3 length: 15 amino acids. Germline V CDR1 and CDR2: MDHEN, SYDVKM. The CDR3 reads CASSSSTGNNSPLHF. The CDR3 nucleotides are TGTGCCAGCAGTTCCTCGACAGGGAATAATTCACCCCTCCACTTT.

The CDR3 protein is CASSFGEVDSPLHF. The CDR3 region has the DNA TGTGCCAGCAGCTTTGGTGAGGTTGATTCACCCCTCCACTTT. This rearrangement joins TRBV11-1 to TRBJ1-6; D not certain. Trimming took off 3 bases at V and 8 bases at J, with 11 bases between the two ends. This CDR3 region has 14 residues. Germline CDR1 and CDR2: SGHAT and FQDESV (reference sequence). Complete variable domain (other parts from reference TRBV11-1 and TRBJ1-6): EAEVAQSPRYKITEKSQAVAFWCDPISGHATLYWYRQILGQGPELLVQFQDESVVDDSQLPKDRFSAERLKGVDSTLKIQPAELGDSAMYLCASSFGEVDSPLHFGNGTRLTVT.

V usage is TRBV11-3 and J usage is TRBJ1-4; D perhaps matches TRBD1 (5 bases). V lost 1 base, J lost 7 bases, and 13 bases lay in between. The CDR3 extends over 15 amino acids. Germline CDR1 SGHNT, CDR2 YENEEA. CDR3 nucleotide sequence: TGTGCCAGCAGCTTAGTTCGGGGCCTAACTGAAAAACTGTTTTTT. Its protein product is CASSLVRGLTEKLFF. The full variable domain, its missing parts supplied by reference TRBV11-3 and TRBJ1-4, is EAGVVQSPRYKIIEKKQPVAFWCNPISGHNTLYWYLQNLGQGPELLIRYENEEAVDDSQLPKDRFSAERLKGVDSTLKIQPAELGDSAVYLCASSLVRGLTEKLFFGSGTQLSVL.

Note on this clone: The same CDR3 arises from other DNA sequences in this sample as well. CDR3 region: CASSLGIRPNTEAFF. The CDR3, as DNA: TGTGCCAGCAGCTTAGGAATACGGCCTAACACTGAAGCTTTCTTT. V is TRBV7-2 and J is TRBJ1-1; D unclear. The V and J ends lost 1 base and 2 bases respectively, with 11 bases between them. CDR1 is SGHTA and CDR2 is FQGNSA in the germline V gene. The CDR3 is made up of 15 amino acids. The full variable domain, with the rest looked up from reference TRBV7-2 and TRBJ1-1, is GAGVSQSPSNKVTEKGKDVELRCDPISGHTALYWYRQSLGQGLEFLIYFQGNSAPDKSGLPSDRFSAERTGGSVSTLTIQRTQQEDSAVYLCASSLGIRPNTEAFFGQGTRLTVV.

This clone has more than one count but fewer than ten. The chain joins TRBV7-9 to TRBJ2-5; no definite D call. Deletions cut 1 base from V and 5 bases from J, with 11 bases between. CDR3 size: 14 residues. Germline CDR1 reads SEHNR; CDR2 reads FQNEAQ (reference sequence). The CDR3 region has the DNA TGTGCCAGCAGCTTAGGACAAATCCGGGAGACCCAGTACTTC. It is translated as CASSLGQIRETQYF.

In its sample, this clone was seen a few times. The chain carries TRBV10-1 and TRBJ1-2; tentative D call: TRBD1 (5 bases). Trimming took off 6 bases at V and 0 bases at J, with 14 bases between the two ends. There are 15 residues in the CDR3. CDR1 is WNHNN, CDR2 SYGVQD, per germline (reference sequence). CDR3 protein: CASRGGEETNYGYTF. The CDR3 nucleotides are TGCGCCAGCAGGGGGGGGGAGGAAACTAACTATGGCTACACCTTC.

The chain employs TRBV2 and TRBJ2-5; the D gene is possibly TRBD2 (6 bases). CDR3 size: 14 residues. Trimming cost V 2 bases and J 3 bases, with 10 bases left between them. Germline loops: CDR1 SNHLY, CDR2 FYNNEI. Written as DNA, the CDR3 is TGTGCCAGCAGTGAATTTAGGACTAAAGAGACCCAGTACTTC. Translated, it gives CASSEFRTKETQYF.

This sequence joins TRBV6-6 and TRBJ2-3; 7 nucleotides agree with TRBD1. This CDR3 region has 16 residues. With V trimmed by 2 bases and J by 3 bases, 8 bases remained unmatched. Looked up from germline, CDR1 is MNHNY and CDR2 is SVGAGI (reference sequence). The CDR3 region has the DNA TGTGCCAGCAGTTACGCCCGACAGGGAACGACAGATACGCAGTATTTT. It encodes CASSYARQGTTDTQYF.

This clone has a handful of counts. This chain joins TRBV21-1 and TRBJ2-7; the table's D call, TRBD1, was not checked against the DNA. TRBV21-1 corresponds to a pseudogene. CDR3 size: 15 residues. CDR3 coding DNA: TGTGCCAGCAGCCCGCGGGACAGGGGATTCGACGAGCAGTACTTC. It is translated as CASSPRDRGFDEQYF.